A selection of T cell receptor beta chains follows, all from one sample in a study of T cells in Graves' hyperthyroidism and ophthalmopathy. A single record per CDR3 protein comes from TCRdb applying MiXCR to the multiplex PCR reads. The sample yields 400,000 or so distinct CDR3 sequences, roughly 15% seen once. The specimen was blood. These receptor sequences come from an older woman with Graves' ophthalmopathy. The CDR3 runs from the conserved cysteine through the conserved F or W. D genes are given only for firm matches.

d_gene	v_gene	j_gene	CDR3aa
TRBD2	TRBV12-3/TRBV12-4	TRBJ2-2	CASSLSGLTSGRGELFF
TRBD2	TRBV6-1	TRBJ2-1	CASRLADSSYNEQFF
NA	TRBV24-1	TRBJ2-1	CATSDPDPGEHNEQFF
NA	TRBV6-5	TRBJ1-6	CASSYSTGTGYNSPLHF
TRBD1	TRBV24-1	TRBJ2-7	CATSDSGQGVGEQYF
NA	TRBV19	TRBJ2-1	CASSDEFPSNYNEQFF
NA	TRBV12-3/TRBV12-4	TRBJ2-2	CASSLKNTGELFF
TRBD1	TRBV30	TRBJ2-2	CAWMTYRGQNTGELFF
TRBD1	TRBV12-3/TRBV12-4	TRBJ2-1	CASSFGTEQFF
TRBD2	TRBV19	TRBJ2-1	CASTPAGGRSNEQFF
TRBD2	TRBV9	TRBJ2-7	CASSATGLAGVEQYF
NA	TRBV19	TRBJ1-5	CASSIETRPHAQHF
TRBD1	TRBV3-1	TRBJ2-7	CASSQGPGQPYEQYF
NA	TRBV6-1	TRBJ2-7	CASSSRHEQYF
TRBD1	TRBV18	TRBJ1-2	CASSRETGDGYTF
TRBD2	TRBV4-1	TRBJ2-7	CASSQRLAGGNEQYF
NA	TRBV5-6	TRBJ1-5	CASSSRYSNQPQHF
TRBD1	TRBV20-1	TRBJ1-3	CSARETGFGNTIYF
TRBD1	TRBV7-9	TRBJ1-2	CASSSRDRLYGYTF
NA	TRBV7-9	TRBJ2-1	CASSLGADYNEQFF
TRBD1	TRBV19	TRBJ2-1	CASSGARTGVREQFF
TRBD2	TRBV6-5	TRBJ2-3	CASSYSGTSGTHTDTQYF
TRBD1	TRBV12-3/TRBV12-4	TRBJ2-1	CASRQPGQGVYNEQFF
TRBD2	TRBV9	TRBJ2-1	CASSEGTSGRAVNEQFF
NA	TRBV5-8	TRBJ1-1	CASSLGSQGNTEAFF
NA	TRBV20-1	TRBJ2-5	CSANPVGGETQYF